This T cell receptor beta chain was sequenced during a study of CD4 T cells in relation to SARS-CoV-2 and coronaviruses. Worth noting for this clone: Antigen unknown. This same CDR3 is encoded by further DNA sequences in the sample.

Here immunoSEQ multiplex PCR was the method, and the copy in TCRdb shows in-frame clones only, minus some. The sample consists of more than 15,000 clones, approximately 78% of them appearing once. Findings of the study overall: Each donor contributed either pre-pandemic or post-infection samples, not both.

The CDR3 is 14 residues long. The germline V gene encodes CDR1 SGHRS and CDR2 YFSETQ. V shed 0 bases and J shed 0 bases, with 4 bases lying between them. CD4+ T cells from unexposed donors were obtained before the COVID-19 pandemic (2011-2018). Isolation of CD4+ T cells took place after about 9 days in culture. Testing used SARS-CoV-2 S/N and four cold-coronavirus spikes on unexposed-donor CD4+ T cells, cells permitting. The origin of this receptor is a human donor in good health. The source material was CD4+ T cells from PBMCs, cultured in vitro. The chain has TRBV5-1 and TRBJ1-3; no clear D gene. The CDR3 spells CASSLGGSGNTIYF. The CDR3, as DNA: TGCGCCAGCAGCTTGGGTGGCTCTGGAAACACCATATATTTT.